This entry lists 27 T cell receptor beta chains sequenced from one sample in a study of immune evolution from preneoplasia to lung adenocarcinoma listed by TCRdb under 2021. The method was the immunoSEQ multiplex PCR assay. TCRdb stores this immuneACCESS table with in-frame sequences only. Part of the clones is absent; in the studies checked, under half of the shortfall reflects unresolved V genes, and no reason is known for the rest. The sample has roughly 2,000 clones on record, approximately 83% of them singletons. The ten top clones hold more than 15% of the sample. Material: FFPE adjacent normal lung tissue. All receptors derive from a person aged 55-80 years with lung adenocarcinoma.

This clone was detected once. The J gene is TRBJ2-5, the V gene TRBV5-1, with TRBD1 as a possible D gene (5 bases). CDR1 is SGHRS and CDR2 is YFSETQ in the germline V gene. The CDR3 sequence is 15 residues long. Trimming took 4 bases from V and 1 from J, leaving 14 bases between them. The CDR3 loop is CASSPIPGAQETQYF. The CDR3 bases are TGCGCCAGCAGCCCCATTCCTGGGGCCCAAGAGACCCAGTACTTC.

The chain recombines TRBV11-3 with TRBJ2-1; possible D gene TRBD2, 7 bases. The ends were cut back, 4 bases at V and 13 bases at J, with 17 bases in the middle. The CDR3 has 13 amino acids. Germline CDR1 is SGHNT and CDR2 is YENEEA. CDR3 protein: CASSSTGRGKQFF. CDR3 DNA sequence: TGTGCCAGCAGCTCTACAGGGAGGGGGAAACAGTTCTTC.

This clone has only one observation. The J gene is TRBJ2-7, the V gene TRBV4-2, with unresolved D. Germline V lookup: CDR1 LGHNA, CDR2 YNFKEQ. Deletions cut 0 bases from V and 0 bases from J, with 12 bases between. The CDR3 extends over 16 amino acids. The CDR3 is CASSQDTSLLSYEQYF. CDR3 in DNA: TGTGCCAGCAGCCAAGATACGAGCTTACTCTCCTACGAGCAGTACTTC.

J is TRBJ2-7 and V is TRBV11-2, with 9 positions matching TRBD1. CDR3 length: 13 residues. Germline V lookup: CDR1 SGHAT, CDR2 FQNNGV. Trimming at V came to 5 bases and at J to 7 bases, leaving 6 bases not matched to a gene. As DNA, the CDR3 is TGTGCCAGCAGCCCCGGGACAGGGTGGGAGCAGTACTTC. Protein product: CASSPGTGWEQYF.

As to this clone: The same CDR3 can be traced to other DNA sequences in this sample. This chain joins TRBV7-9 and TRBJ2-1; TRBD2 aligns across 8 bases. The trim removed 5 bases at V and 5 bases at J, leaving 5 bases unmatched. The V gene's germline CDR1 is SEHNR and CDR2 FQNEAQ (reference sequence). The CDR3 is made up of 14 amino acids. DNA of the CDR3: TGTGCCAGCAGCCAGCGGGAGCCGGACAATGAGCAGTTCTTC. Translated: CASSQREPDNEQFF.

The chain carries TRBV30 and TRBJ2-7; D may be TRBD2 (5 bases). The CDR3 is made up of 12 amino acids. Germline assignment: CDR1 GTSNPN and CDR2 SVGIG (reference sequence). V lost 3 bases and J lost 0, with 6 bases in between. The CDR3 nucleotides read TGTGCCTGGAGGGGGAGCTCCTACGAGCAGTACTTC. It yields the protein CAWRGSSYEQYF.

The V call is TRBV20-1, the J call TRBJ2-3; no reliable D call. In germline, CDR1 is DFQATT, CDR2 SNEGSKA (reference sequence). The CDR3 runs 10 residues. Trimming removed 5 bases from V and 2 bases from J, with 2 bases in between. CDR3 nucleotides: TGCAGTGCTTCCACAGATACGCAGTATTTT. It translates to CSASTDTQYF.

V usage is TRBV4-1 and J usage is TRBJ2-3; D perhaps matches TRBD2 (5 bases). Germline assignment: CDR1 MGHRA and CDR2 YSYEKL. The CDR3 contains 16 residues. V was cut by 4 bases and J by 0 bases, with 14 bases left in between. The CDR3 loop reads CASSLSLARSTDTQYF. DNA of the CDR3: TGCGCCAGCAGCCTTAGTTTAGCGAGAAGCACAGATACGCAGTATTTT.

The V call is TRBV7-9, the J call TRBJ1-5; unclear D gene. Trimming removed 8 bases from V and 6 bases from J, with 11 bases in between. Germline V gene sequence: CDR1 SEHNR, CDR2 FQNEAQ (reference sequence). The CDR3 contains 12 residues. DNA for the CDR3: TGTGCCAGCGGATCGATTAGTCAGCCCCAGCATTTT. Amino acid sequence: CASGSISQPQHF.

V gene TRBV9 combines with J gene TRBJ1-6; weak D call: TRBD1 (5 bases). In germline, CDR1 is SGDLS, CDR2 YYNGEE. V shed 2 bases and J shed 7 bases, with 10 bases lying between them. This CDR3 region has 14 residues. The CDR3 region is CASSVEGWNSPLHF. DNA of the CDR3: TGTGCCAGCAGCGTGGAGGGGTGGAATTCACCCCTCCACTTT.

The chain joins TRBV29-1 to TRBJ1-1; 9 bases agree with TRBD1. Trimming at V came to 3 bases and at J to 8 bases, leaving 4 bases not matched to a gene. CDR3 length equals 12 residues. Germline assignment: CDR1 SQVTM and CDR2 ANQGSEA. Here the CDR3 DNA reads TGCAGCGTTGACCAGACAGGGGGAGAAGCTTTCTTT. This sequence encodes CSVDQTGGEAFF.

The chain employs TRBV5-1 and TRBJ1-2; D remains unclear. V was clipped by 3 bases and J by 0 bases, with 6 bases between them. The CDR3 length is 13 residues. Germline CDR1 is SGHRS and CDR2 is YFSETQ. CDR3: CASSSYTNYGYTF. The DNA of the CDR3 is TGCGCCAGCAGCTCCTATACTAACTATGGCTACACCTTC. Combining the CDR3 with reference TRBV5-1 and TRBJ1-2 gives the whole variable domain KAGVTQTPRYLIKTRGQQVTLSCSPISGHRSVSWYQQTPGQGLQFLFEYFSETQRNKGNFPGRFSGRQFSNSRSEMNVSTLELGDSALYLCASSSYTNYGYTFGSGTRLTVV.

V gene TRBV7-8 combines with J gene TRBJ2-3; D tentatively reads TRBD1 or TRBD2 (5 bases each). CDR1 and CDR2 from the germline V gene are SGHVS and FQNEAQ. V lost 3 bases and J lost 2, with 15 bases in between. The CDR3 runs 16 residues. CDR3 sequence: CASSFWDQKTTDTQYF. DNA for the CDR3: TGTGCCAGCAGCTTTTGGGACCAGAAGACCACAGATACGCAGTATTTT.

This rearrangement joins TRBV6-5 to TRBJ1-2, with D perhaps TRBD1 (5 bases). Trimming cost V 10 bases and J 12 bases, with 27 bases left between them. The CDR3 consists of 14 residues. CDR1 and CDR2 from the germline V gene are MNHEY and SVGAGI. In DNA, the CDR3 is TGTGCCACCGGGGGGGAAGGGGCGTCGGTTAGCAACACCTTC. Its translation is CATGGEGASVSNTF.

Only one count was recorded for this clone. The chain links TRBV4-2 to TRBJ2-7; the D gene is possibly TRBD1 (6 bases). The CDR3 consists of 14 residues. V was trimmed by 4 bases and J by 0 bases, leaving 10 bases between them. Germline CDR1 reads LGHNA; CDR2 reads YNFKEQ. Here the CDR3 reads CASSPGQYSYEQYF. CDR3 in DNA: TGTGCCAGCAGCCCTGGACAGTACTCCTACGAGCAGTACTTC.

This chain connects TRBV4-1 to TRBJ2-3, with unresolved D. The CDR3 length is 13 residues. Trimming took off 6 bases at V and 6 bases at J, with 13 bases between the two ends. CDR1 and CDR2 from the germline V gene are MGHRA and YSYEKL. The CDR3 coding sequence is TGCGCCAGCAGAGATACGGTGGGCGATACGCAGTATTTT. This encodes CASRDTVGDTQYF.

The rearrangement joins TRBV4-3 to TRBJ1-4; D is unclear. The CDR3 loop spans 13 amino acids. The germline V and J ends were trimmed by 3 bases and 12 bases, with 14 bases remaining between them. Germline V gene lookup returns CDR1 LGHNA and CDR2 YSLEER. The DNA for the CDR3 is TGCGCCAGCAGCCAGACCATCCCTGGGGAACTGTTTTTT. The encoded protein is CASSQTIPGELFF.

This chain joins TRBV6-1 and TRBJ2-6; D may correspond to TRBD1 or TRBD2 (6 bases each). CDR3 length equals 16 residues. The V gene lost 4 bases and the J gene lost 2 bases, with 12 bases spanning the gap. The germline V gene encodes CDR1 MNHNS and CDR2 SASEGT. CDR3 bases: TGTGCCAGCAGTGTCCGGAGGGGGACTGGGGCCAACGTCCTGACTTTC. This codes for CASSVRRGTGANVLTF.

As DNA, the CDR3 is TGTGCCAGCAGTGCTAGCGGGAGCATCTACAATGAGCAGTTCTTC. This codes for CASSASGSIYNEQFF. This rearrangement joins TRBV9 to TRBJ2-1, with 10 bases that match TRBD2. This CDR3 comprises 15 residues. V lost 5 bases, J lost 3 bases, and 5 bases stayed unmatched. The germline gives CDR1 SGDLS, CDR2 YYNGEE. Supplemented by reference TRBV9 and TRBJ2-1, the full variable domain reads DSGVTQTPKHLITATGQRVTLRCSPRSGDLSVYWYQQSLDQGLQFLIQYYNGEERAKGNILERFSAQQFPDLHSELNLSSLELGDSALYFCASSASGSIYNEQFFGPGTRLTVL.

The rearrangement joins TRBV29-1 to TRBJ2-3; 7 nucleotides line up with TRBD2. The junction had 14 bases not matched to a gene; V was cut back by 5 bases and J by 9 bases. This CDR3 has 14 amino acids. Per germline, CDR1 SQVTM and CDR2 ANQGSEA. CDR3 DNA sequence: TGCAGCGTTCACAAAGGGGAGGGCGGGGGAACGCAGTATTTT. Amino acids: CSVHKGEGGGTQYF.

There are a few counts of this clone. The gene calls are TRBV5-1 and TRBJ1-1; tentative D call: TRBD1 (6 bases). CDR3 length: 15 residues. Germline V lookup: CDR1 SGHRS, CDR2 YFSETQ. With 1 base removed from V and 6 bases from J, the gap between germline ends came to 16 bases. The CDR3 reads CASSLRPGELAEAFF. The CDR3 DNA reads TGCGCCAGCAGCTTGCGTCCAGGGGAATTGGCTGAAGCTTTCTTT. Looking up the rest from reference TRBV5-1 and TRBJ1-1 gives the full variable domain: KAGVTQTPRYLIKTRGQQVTLSCSPISGHRSVSWYQQTPGQGLQFLFEYFSETQRNKGNFPGRFSGRQFSNSRSEMNVSTLELGDSALYLCASSLRPGELAEAFFGQGTRLTVV.

V usage is TRBV6-6 and J usage is TRBJ1-3; D possibly corresponds to TRBD1 (6 bases). V dropped 6 bases and J dropped 2 bases, with 14 bases sitting between them. Germline CDR1 MNHNY, CDR2 SVGAGI (reference sequence). CDR3 length: 15 residues. CDR3 loop: CASRGLRDTGNTIYF. The CDR3 DNA reads as TGTGCCAGCAGGGGGCTCCGGGACACTGGAAACACCATATATTTT.

This chain joins TRBV15 and TRBJ2-5; the match to TRBD2 covers 8 bases. The germline CDR1 and CDR2 sequences are LNHNV and YYDKDF (reference sequence). V lost 3 bases, J lost 5 bases, and 2 bases stayed unmatched. The CDR3 has 13 residues. The CDR3 loop reads CATSSIAGETQYF. The DNA for the CDR3 is TGTGCCACCAGCAGTATAGCGGGGGAGACCCAGTACTTC.

J is TRBJ2-1 and V is TRBV11-3, with 15 nucleotides matching TRBD2. Germline V CDR1 and CDR2: SGHNT, YENEEA. This CDR3 has 16 residues. Unmatched junction bases numbered 7, after V lost 5 bases and J lost 8 bases. CDR3 sequence: CASSPGTSGRTDEQFF. As DNA, the CDR3 is TGTGCCAGCAGCCCCGGGACTAGCGGGAGGACCGATGAGCAGTTCTTC.

The chain links TRBV27 to TRBJ2-7, with D tentatively TRBD2 (6 bases). There are 13 residues in the CDR3. V dropped 4 bases and J dropped 0 bases, with 7 bases sitting between them. The germline V gene encodes CDR1 MNHEY and CDR2 SMNVEV (reference sequence). The CDR3 DNA reads TGTGCCAGCAGTTCGGGGGACTCCTACGAGCAGTACTTC. Translating gives CASSSGDSYEQYF.

The chain combines TRBV20-1 with TRBJ1-2; no definite D call. V shed 0 bases and J shed 11 bases, with 10 bases lying between them. Germline V gene sequence: CDR1 DFQATT, CDR2 SNEGSKA (reference sequence). The CDR3 runs 11 residues. The CDR3 DNA sequence: TGCAGTGCTAGAGATGAGACACAATACACCTTC. It codes for CSARDETQYTF.

The gene calls are TRBV10-3 and TRBJ1-1; 10 positions agree with TRBD1. The germline V gene has CDR1 ENHRY and CDR2 SYGVKD. The CDR3 is made up of 16 amino acids. V was pared by 8 bases and J by 5 bases, with 14 bases of the junction left unmatched. This chain's CDR3 is CAIPSGGQGRGTEAFF. Written as DNA, the CDR3 is TGTGCCATCCCCTCTGGGGGACAGGGGCGGGGAACTGAAGCTTTCTTT.